This T cell receptor beta chain is from a study of shared clonotypes between healthy human individuals. Sequencing was performed with immunoSEQ multiplex PCR; in TCRdb, only in-frame clones are kept and a portion is missing. The sample carries 950,000 to 1,300,000 clones, 65% to 75% recorded once. This clone has a handful of counts. The sequenced material came from memory CD4+ T cells sorted from blood. Regarding subset: CD45RA-negative fraction. This receptor was taken from a man aged 18 to 29 in good health.

The CDR3 is CASSSPGGRSEQYF. DNA of the CDR3: TGTGCCAGCAGTTCCCCGGGAGGGCGATCCGAGCAGTACTTC. The chain is built from TRBV27 and TRBJ2-7; TRBD2 aligns across 8 bases. Germline assignment: CDR1 MNHEY and CDR2 SMNVEV (reference sequence). The J segment lost 6 bases and the V segment lost 4 bases, leaving 8 bases of the junction unmatched. The length of the CDR3 is 14 residues.